This T cell receptor (beta chain) comes out of a study of cytomegalovirus exposure and HLA in healthy donors (TCRdb year 2017). For context, the study as a whole: In an earlier analysis of around 540 of the donors, approximately 260 Gb of sequence data and about 110 million unique TCR beta sequences from some 170 million T cells were reported. Roughly 320 gigabases of sequencing data and approximately 92 million unique TCR sequences made up an early release that covered 640 HLA-typed donors. Of the roughly 400 genotyped donors, roughly 80% were placed in the genetic ancestry cluster associated with self-reported Caucasian donors. The study aimed to test whether cataloging public T cell receptors could reveal signatures of past pathogen exposure. The study profiled the T cell repertoires of hundreds of subjects by immunosequencing and related them to cytomegalovirus serostatus. A separate validation cohort of 90 to 150 different subjects was used in addition to the roughly 670-subject first cohort. High-throughput TCR immunosequencing, statistical association of individual TCRs with disease status, and machine learning were combined to predict cytomegalovirus infection status. In a later analysis, previously published TCR beta repertoires from more than 500 donors were re-analyzed and high-resolution HLA genotyping was added so that TCR occurrence patterns could be studied. In the later analysis, no new phenotypic data were used to find candidate immune exposures; instead, reliance was placed on TCR beta sequences and their occurrence across donors. In an earlier analysis of 500 to 650 of the donors, high-throughput TCR beta sequencing was used to judge whether each TCR beta V gene segment behaved as functional or pseudogenic. Donor age, sex, ethnicity and CMV serostatus were compiled alongside the repertoire data. A later genetic analysis took genome-wide SNP genotypes for about three fifths of the 666 donors and used that subset as a discovery cohort. All discovery cohort repertoires had been generated using a single sequencing platform. Both class I and class II loci were covered by HLA typing, at four-digit resolution. Typing coverage varied by locus: roughly 620-640 donors for A, B, C, DRB1 and DQB1; under 550 for DQA1; about 600 for DPA1; roughly 470 for DPB1. Roughly five DR-DQ haplotypes were handled as single units for association and clustering because linkage in the cohort was strong. Across roughly 420 genotyped donors of the cohort, an average of approximately 220,000 unique TCR beta nucleotide sequences per donor were sequenced, and 15% to 20% of those sequences were non-productive. What the research found in general, with its limitations: An association between a missense DCLRE1C variant and V-gene and J-gene trimming of TCR beta chains was found in a later genetic analysis and replicated in an independent cohort. In this cohort, only TCR beta chains were sequenced, and detectable features were limited by the absence of alpha or paired-chain data. Strong co-occurrence of HLA alleles, especially DR and DQ, made assigning TCR associations to individual alleles difficult. In a later analysis, HLA-associated TCR beta chains were found to be more clonally expanded and to have lower generation probabilities than equally common non-associated chains. A further reported finding was that TCR beta sequences accurately predicted the HLA-A and HLA-B alleles for most subjects in the first cohort. A cluster of highly shared sequence variants was judged likely to be a technical artifact of the sequencing pipeline. The presence/absence analyses assumed that sequencing depth was roughly uniform across donors, and that assumption may not be true. Correlated functional status among segregating V segments might reflect linkage disequilibrium, but an unknown experimental factor could not be ruled out. In a later analysis, TCR association rates were found to vary across HLA loci, with the most associated TCRs seen for DRB1 alleles and the fewest for HLA-C alleles. The study gave a list of 150 to 200 TCR beta chains associated with cytomegalovirus. According to a later analysis, most CMV-associated TCR beta chains appeared to be HLA-restricted, and the HLA associations seemed to be driven largely by CMV exposure. Immune exposure information for the cohort was limited to CMV serostatus. A few of the identified cytomegalovirus-associated TCR beta chains were confirmed in vitro to be specific for cytomegalovirus antigens. Several of the top co-occurrence clusters appeared to be linked to parvovirus B19, influenza, CMV and Epstein-Barr virus, according to a later analysis. Because some donors lacked HLA typing at each locus, the association tests relied only on the typed subset. At a false discovery rate of 0.05, a later analysis linked under 20,000 TCR beta sequences to specific HLA alleles. In a later genetic analysis, fewer N-insertions in productive TCRs were reported among donors in an Asian-associated ancestry cluster than the 666-donor mean. Some IMGT-functional V segments, including TRBV6-2 and TRBV6-3, could not be told apart with the 87-base-pair reads, so those segments were excluded. While some public TCRs were present in many individuals, most TCR sequences turned up only very rarely across donors. The classifier was reported to diagnose cytomegalovirus status with high specificity and sensitivity in both the original cohort and the validation cohort. The authors suggested that the approach could potentially be generalized to other disease states and immunological phenotypes. An earlier analysis of approximately 600 of the donors showed that most TCR beta V segments appeared in productive rearrangements either about 87% or about 30% of the time, which broadly matched IMGT annotations. Fewer than 20 rarely observed V segments, including chromosome 9 orphons, were excluded from the earlier analysis of about 600 of the donors because counts were too low.

Sequences SGHAT (CDR1) and FQDESV (CDR2) are obtained from the germline V gene (reference sequence). Deletion took 1 base off V and 7 bases off J, with a span of 7 bases between the germline ends. The CDR3 spans 12 residues, from the cysteine through the phenylalanine. Kept here is only the CDR3 DNA, which spans 36 bases and is read in frame from base 1. This clone appeared a few times. The specificity of this receptor is unknown. No base quality values were provided; no much bigger clone lies one nucleotide off. Preparation of the library involved the immunoSEQ multiplex PCR assay. The multiplex PCR relied on a mix of 60 forward primers for TCR Vbeta segments and 13 reverse primers for TCR Jbeta segments. Amplification of the CDR3 region of rearranged TCR beta genes was performed with a multiplex PCR assay on genomic DNA. On the Illumina HiSeq System, the amplified TCR beta libraries were sequenced as 87-base-pair reads. Per the original workflow: Across the 666 repertoires, a later analysis counted tens of millions of unique TCR beta chains, roughly 11 million of which were shared by at least two donors. A nearest-neighbor algorithm error-corrected the raw reads and collapsed the reads into unique sequences, merging closely related sequences to remove PCR and sequencing errors. To assign V, D and J gene segments, CDR3 sequences were aligned to IMGT reference sequences. Each retained sequence needed at least a six-nucleotide match to both a V gene segment and a J gene segment. A rearrangement was called productive if the CDR3 had no stop codons and remained in frame with V and J, and every other rearrangement was called non-productive. Following IMGT convention, CDR3 was defined as the stretch from the second conserved V-encoded cysteine up to the conserved J-encoded phenylalanine. In an earlier analysis of more than 550 of the donors, sequences lacking an unambiguous match to a single V gene segment were excluded. In an earlier analysis of 587 of the donors, a V segment was called functional when productive rearrangements were above 56.7%, and segregating when the standard deviation between donors exceeded 5%. A statistical classification framework was built to diagnose cytomegalovirus status from the catalog of TCR beta chain sequences. V and J gene assignment, in a later analysis, came from comparing TCR nucleotide sequences with IMGT/GENE-DB human TR gene sequences. A later analysis assigned CDR3 sequences and most-parsimonious VDJ recombination scenarios with the TCRdist pipeline. In a later analysis, every TCR beta chain was defined by the combination of its CDR3 amino acid sequence and its V-gene family, and reads without a unique V-gene family were dropped. As a way to deal with suspected cross-contamination and a sequencing artifact, a later analysis dropped 640 or so nucleotide sequences that were highly shared and had low generation probability. A later analysis calculated a clonal expansion index for each public chain from normalized within-repertoire ranks of inferred template counts. A later analysis computed generation probabilities with a VDJ recombination model fitted to out-of-frame rearrangements, and checked the results against IGoR. Hypergeometric tests were used in a later analysis to score TCR-TCR, TCR-HLA and TCR-CMV co-occurrence, with a repertoire-size bias correction applied to the TCR pairs. False discovery rates were estimated in a later analysis by permuting HLA or CMV assignments 20 times. In a later analysis, co-occurring TCRs were grouped using DBSCAN, with TCRdist sequence similarity added in when clustering inside HLA-allele-positive subsets. For co-occurrence clustering, repertoires with fewer than 30,000 or more than 120,000 public chains were excluded, along with 5 or 6 repertoires with anomalous nucleotide sharing. This is the immuneACCESS table as TCRdb keeps it, with only in-frame sequences that have V and J called. A part of the clones is gone; compared with another copy, unresolved V genes explain less than half, and the rest is unexplained. D and trimming come from the DNA, and the V and J calls and clone size come from that table. The sample table shows some 250,000 clones, and roughly 87% are seen once. The leading ten clones occupy 5.4% of the sample.

The cohort was made up of about 670 healthy bone marrow donors. Cohort members were all nominally healthy when sampled, although unrecorded immune exposures were likely present. The donor tested CMV seropositive and was one of the 289 seropositive cohort members. A peripheral blood sample was provided by each donor, and peripheral blood mononuclear cells were used for TCR beta sequencing. The Qiagen DNeasy Blood Extraction Kit was used to extract genomic DNA from the blood cell samples. The sample consisted of PBMCs. Recombination linked TRBV11-1 to TRBJ1-1; the D gene identity is not certain. The receptor comes from a woman between 40 and 55 years old in good health and CMV-seropositive. The encoded CDR3 is CASSLGVIEAFF. In nucleotides, the sequence is TGTGCCAGCAGCTTAGGAGTCATTGAAGCTTTCTTT.